These 9 T cell receptor beta chains were all obtained from the same sample, sequenced in a study of graft-versus-host responses after intestinal transplantation. Repertoires were generated with immunoSEQ multiplex PCR, while TCRdb's copy carries only in-frame clones and drops some. The repertoire holds approximately 82,000 clones, with around 92% as singletons. For these TCRs, the target antigens are not known. The material was unstimulated CD4+ T cells sorted from spleen or lymph node cells, obtained before intestinal transplant. The receptors shown here come from a human donor who received an intestinal transplant.

The chain combines TRBV11-3 with TRBJ2-3; perhaps TRBD2 as D (6 bases). Trimming left V 4 bases short and J 5 bases short, with 16 bases between. The length of the CDR3 is 15 residues. Germline V CDR1 and CDR2: SGHNT, YENEEA. The DNA for the CDR3 is TGTGCCAGCAGCTCCCGGGACTTCCCCAAAGATACGCAGTATTTT. Translation: CASSSRDFPKDTQYF. Full variable domain (missing parts from reference TRBV11-3 and TRBJ2-3): EAGVVQSPRYKIIEKKQPVAFWCNPISGHNTLYWYLQNLGQGPELLIRYENEEAVDDSQLPKDRFSAERLKGVDSTLKIQPAELGDSAVYLCASSSRDFPKDTQYFGPGTRLTVL.

The gene calls are TRBV7-2 and TRBJ2-3; 8 bases agree with TRBD1. The V gene end was trimmed by 2 bases and the J gene end by 2 bases; junction bases not matched to a gene: 3. Per the germline V gene, CDR1 is SGHTA and CDR2 is FQGNSA. This CDR3 is 15 amino acids long. CDR3 nucleotides: TGTGCCAGCAGCTTATTGGGACAGGTCACAGATACGCAGTATTTT. Encoded protein: CASSLLGQVTDTQYF.

The chain links TRBV10-3 to TRBJ2-3, with a tentative D call TRBD1 (5 bases). Per germline, CDR1 ENHRY and CDR2 SYGVKD. The ends were cut back, 3 bases at V and 10 bases at J, with 11 bases in the middle. The CDR3 is made up of 12 amino acids. CDR3 protein: CAISDRDQAQYF. CDR3 coding DNA: TGTGCCATCAGTGACAGGGATCAAGCGCAGTATTTT.

CDR3: CASSSSTWTGTSPLHF. Here the CDR3 DNA reads TGTGCCAGCAGCTCCTCCACCTGGACGGGAACTTCACCCCTCCACTTT. This chain connects TRBV7-9 to TRBJ1-6, with unresolved D. V lost 4 bases to trimming and J lost 9 bases, with 19 bases between them. In germline, CDR1 is SEHNR, CDR2 FQNEAQ (reference sequence). The CDR3 runs to 16 residues.

The chain carries TRBV5-1 and TRBJ2-5; 10 positions agree with TRBD2. The CDR3 length is 19 residues. J was trimmed by 2 bases and V by 4 bases; bases with no gene match: 17. The germline V gene encodes CDR1 SGHRS and CDR2 YFSETQ. The CDR3 region has the DNA TGCGCCAGCAGCCCTTGGTGGGGGGCAACTAGCGGGGTACAAGAGACCCAGTACTTC. Residues: CASSPWWGATSGVQETQYF.

J is TRBJ1-1 and V is TRBV5-1, with unresolved D. Germline V lookup: CDR1 SGHRS, CDR2 YFSETQ. The CDR3 covers 13 residues. Trimming cost V 3 bases and J 6 bases, with 12 bases left between them. The CDR3 DNA follows: TGCGCCAGCAGCTCCCTGGGCTGGGCTGAAGCTTTCTTT. Translation: CASSSLGWAEAFF.

Only a few counts were recorded for this clone. The chain recombines TRBV27 with TRBJ1-6, with 9 bases identical to TRBD1. The trim removed 5 bases at V and 7 bases at J, leaving 9 bases unmatched. The CDR3 extends over 16 amino acids. Germline V gene lookup returns CDR1 MNHEY and CDR2 SMNVEV (reference sequence). The CDR3 nucleotides are TGTGCCAGCAGTGCCCGGGACAGGGTAGGGAATTCACCCCTCCACTTT. Protein sequence: CASSARDRVGNSPLHF.

CDR3 sequence: CASSLILAFGELFF. The CDR3 nucleotides read TGTGCCAGCAGCTTAATATTAGCCTTCGGGGAGCTGTTTTTT. V usage is TRBV7-2 and J usage is TRBJ2-2; D remains ambiguous. The V and J ends lost 2 bases and 7 bases respectively, with 11 bases between them. Per the germline V gene, CDR1 is SGHTA and CDR2 is FQGNSA. The CDR3 contains 14 residues.

This chain connects TRBV5-4 to TRBJ2-6, with a possible D match to TRBD2 (5 bases). From germline, CDR1 is SGHNT and CDR2 YYREEE (reference sequence). Trimming shortened V by 0 bases and J by 15 bases, and 13 bases separated the two germline ends. The CDR3 is 13 residues long. The CDR3 nucleotides read TGTGCCAGCAGCTTGGCGAACGGAGCGGCCCTGACTTTC. As protein: CASSLANGAALTF.